These 17 T cell receptor beta chains originate from one sample sequenced in a study of T cells in women clearing cervical HPV infection. Only in-frame clones appear in the TCRdb table, and some are missing; sequencing was by immunoSEQ multiplex PCR. Seen in this sample are 35,000 to 45,000 clones; the ten most common clones hold roughly 5.2%. Sequencing was performed on blood buffy coat. These receptors all stem from a woman between 18 and 75 years old with a cervical HPV16 infection that either progressed to CIN3+ or cleared (not recorded which).

About this clone: The CDR3 end lies 3 residues beyond the end of the read and is filled in from the germline J gene. The V gene is TRBV28, the J gene TRBJ2-1; 9 bases are shared with TRBD1. V gave up 7 bases and J gave up 0 bases; unmatched junction bases: 7. The CDR3 has 16 amino acids. The V gene's germline CDR1 is MDHEN and CDR2 SYDVKM. Partial CDR3 DNA: TGTGCCAGCAACCAACAGGGGGCCCTCTCCTACAATGAG. Amino acids: CASNQQGALSYNE. The full CDR3 protein reads CASNQQGALSYNEQFF.

Regarding this clone: The read halts 3 residues ahead of the CDR3 end, with the missing end drawn from the germline J gene. Within the sample, other DNA sequences also encode this same CDR3. The chain uses TRBV11-2 and TRBJ1-3, with a weak D call TRBD1 (6 bases). Deletions cut 1 base from V and 0 bases from J, with 7 bases between. Germline V gene sequence: CDR1 SGHAT, CDR2 FQNNGV. This CDR3 has 15 residues. CDR3 bases read: TGTGCCAGCAGCTTAGGGGACAACTCTGGAAACACC. This sequence encodes CASSLGDNSGNT. The entire CDR3 protein reads CASSLGDNSGNTIYF.

Of note for this clone: The sequence runs out 3 residues before the end of the CDR3; the remainder is reconstructed from the germline J gene. The chain employs TRBV30 and TRBJ1-6; 7 nucleotides match TRBD1. J was trimmed by 9 bases and V by 3 bases; bases with no gene match: 8. CDR1 and CDR2 from the germline V gene are GTSNPN and SVGIG (reference sequence). The CDR3 sequence is 14 residues long. CDR3 residues: CAWRGGQASSPLHF. The CDR3 DNA, read in part, is TGTGCCTGGAGGGGAGGACAGGCATCTTCACCC.

Comments on this clone: Relative to the germline gene, one junction end is altered; a read error may explain this. The CDR3 is cut off 3 residues early in the read; its end comes from the germline J gene. This chain joins TRBV4-2 and TRBJ2-4; 7 positions agree with TRBD1. The CDR3 is 17 amino acids. Germline CDR1 and CDR2: LGHNA and YNFKEQ. The CDR3 bases that were read are TGCGCCAGCAGCCCAAGGACAGGACGAGCGCATTTAAACATT. Translation: CASSPRTGRAHLNI. The entire CDR3 protein reads CASSPRTGRAHLNIQYF.

Notes on this clone: The junction differs from germline at one of its ends, possibly a read error. The read ends 3 residues before the CDR3 terminus; that terminus is restored from the germline J gene. This sample also contains other DNA sequences that code for the same CDR3. The chain combines TRBV14 with TRBJ1-3; D is unclear. CDR1 is SGHDN and CDR2 is FVKESK in the germline V gene. CDR3 length equals 16 residues. CDR3 DNA, as far as it was read: TGTGCCAGCAGCCAAGATAGCCGGTTCTCTGGAAACACA. It codes for CASSQDSRFSGNT. The whole CDR3 sequence reads CASSQDSRFSGNTIYF.

About this clone itself: Coverage ceases 3 residues before the CDR3 finishes, and the germline J gene fills in the end. The rearrangement links TRBV29-1 to TRBJ2-6; TRBD1 matches 9 bases. The germline V gene encodes CDR1 SQVTM and CDR2 ANQGSEA. This CDR3 has 19 amino acids. With V trimmed by 2 bases and J by 1 base, 12 bases remained unmatched. The sequenced CDR3 bases are TGCAGCGTTGAATTGCCTCCGGGACAGGGTTTTTCTGGGGCCAACGTC. It encodes CSVELPPGQGFSGANV. The entire CDR3 protein is CSVELPPGQGFSGANVLTF.

Remarks on this clone: With the read ending 3 residues before the CDR3 end, the germline J gene is used to fill in that end. The V call is TRBV4-2, the J call TRBJ2-3, with 9 bases identical to TRBD1. Germline assignment: CDR1 LGHNA and CDR2 YNFKEQ. This CDR3 is 16 amino acids long. Incomplete CDR3 DNA: TGTGCCAGCAGCCAACCACAGGGGGCGCTCGAGGAGACG. This encodes CASSQPQGALEET. The entire CDR3 protein reads CASSQPQGALEETQYF.

In regard to this clone: Read sequence stops 3 residues before the CDR3 end, and the germline J gene provides the missing end. The chain links TRBV5-1 to TRBJ2-1; D possibly corresponds to TRBD2 (5 bases). Between the trimmed V and J ends, which lost 4 bases and 7 bases, there was a span of 9 bases. The CDR3 runs 12 residues. In germline, CDR1 is SGHRS, CDR2 YFSETQ. Here the CDR3 reads CASSMRVNEQFF. The CDR3 bases that were read are TGCGCCAGCAGCATGCGGGTGAATGAG.

On this clone: The CDR3 end is not reached by the read, which stops 3 residues before it; the germline J gene fills it in. The chain uses TRBV20-1 and TRBJ1-4; D gene uncertain. Germline V lookup: CDR1 DFQATT, CDR2 SNEGSKA (reference sequence). This CDR3 is 14 amino acids long. Trimming stripped 5 bases from V and 0 bases from J, with 10 bases between. The CDR3 loop reads CSAPSQATNEKLFF. Partial CDR3 DNA: TGCAGTGCTCCTTCTCAGGCAACTAATGAAAAA.

Worth noting for this clone: Its ends do not fully match the called genes, so a read error is possible. Read data end 3 residues before the CDR3 end; the end is taken from the germline J gene. The rearrangement links TRBV6-4 to TRBJ2-2; TRBD2 matches at 11 bases. Germline lookup yields CDR1 MRHNA and CDR2 SNTAGT. The CDR3 covers 16 residues. The CDR3 loop reads CASSDLAGGGTGELFF. The sequenced part of the CDR3 DNA is TGTGCCAGTAGTGACCTAGCGGGAGGTGGTACCGGGGAG.

For this clone: The read finishes 3 residues shy of the CDR3 end, and the germline J gene is used to complete it. The chain employs TRBV7-6 and TRBJ2-1, with 14 bases fitting TRBD2. The CDR3 is made up of 16 amino acids. Germline CDR1 is SGHVS and CDR2 is FNYEAQ. Losses at the gene ends were 4 bases for V and 6 bases for J; bases not matched to a gene: 5. The sequenced CDR3 bases are TGTGCCAGCAGCTGGACTAGCGGGAGGTACCCCAATGAG. Its translation is CASSWTSGRYPNE. The CDR3 reads in full as CASSWTSGRYPNEQFF.

As for this clone: The CDR3 end is not reached by the read, which stops 3 residues before it; the germline J gene fills it in. The rearrangement links TRBV6-2 or TRBV6-3 to TRBJ1-1; no clear D gene. Germline V gene data show CDR1 as MNHEY and CDR2 as SVGEGT. V was trimmed by 8 bases and J by 3 bases, leaving 19 bases between them. The CDR3 runs to 15 residues. The CDR3 bases that were read are TGTGCCAGCCAACACCACCCCTCCGGGGACACTGAA. It yields the protein CASQHHPSGDTE. The complete CDR3 protein is CASQHHPSGDTEAFF.

Concerning this clone: The read gets to within 3 residues of the CDR3 end, and the germline J gene fills in the rest. The chain combines TRBV20-1 with TRBJ1-2, with D uncertain. V was shortened by 4 bases and J by 2 bases, with 5 bases between the two germline ends. The CDR3 extends over 11 amino acids. Germline CDR1 and CDR2: DFQATT and SNEGSKA (reference sequence). CDR3 DNA (partial): TGCAGTGCTATCTCCAACTATGGC. It codes for CSAISNYG. The complete CDR3 reads CSAISNYGYTF.

Notes on this clone: The sequenced fragment ends 3 residues before the CDR3 boundary, so the rest is inferred from the germline J gene. The V gene is TRBV19, the J gene TRBJ2-7, with 12 bases aligning to TRBD2. The length of the CDR3 is 16 residues. Germline loops: CDR1 LNHDA, CDR2 SQIVND (reference sequence). J was trimmed by 2 bases and V by 3 bases; bases with no gene match: 5. The CDR3 here is CASSILAGGRTYEQYF. The CDR3 DNA, read in part, is TGTGCCAGTAGTATCCTAGCGGGAGGGAGGACCTACGAG.

In the case of this clone: The read halts 3 residues ahead of the CDR3 end, with the missing end drawn from the germline J gene. J is TRBJ2-1 and V is TRBV27; tentative D call: TRBD2 (5 bases). V gave up 5 bases and J gave up 6 bases, with 11 bases separating them. Germline-derived CDR1 and CDR2 are MNHEY and SMNVEV (reference sequence). The CDR3 has 13 amino acids. CDR3 DNA (partial): TGTGCCAGCAGTCTGACTATATTCAATGAG. Encoded protein: CASSLTIFNE. In full, the CDR3 reads CASSLTIFNEQFF.

Notes on this clone: The CDR3 extends 3 residues past the end of the read, so its final part is completed from the germline J gene. The chain has TRBV6-1 and TRBJ2-3; 10 bases match TRBD2. The V segment lost 2 bases and the J segment 7 bases; nucleotides outside the gene matches: 12. The germline gives CDR1 MNHNS, CDR2 SASEGT. The CDR3 covers 17 residues. The CDR3 protein is CASSEWQLAGSRNTQYF. The sequenced part of the CDR3 DNA is TGTGCCAGCAGTGAATGGCAACTAGCGGGATCTAGGAATACG.

Comments on this clone: The read gets to within 3 residues of the CDR3 end, and the germline J gene fills in the rest. V gene TRBV30 combines with J gene TRBJ2-1; TRBD2 matches at 7 bases. CDR1 and CDR2 (germline): GTSNPN, SVGIG (reference sequence). V dropped 5 bases and J dropped 9; count of bases not matched to a gene: 22. The CDR3 sequence is 17 residues long. The sequenced CDR3 bases are TGTGCCTGGTGTGGCGGGGGAGCTGTCGGAATGCAGGGTGAG. Its protein product is CAWCGGGAVGMQGE. The full-length CDR3 reads as CAWCGGGAVGMQGEQFF.